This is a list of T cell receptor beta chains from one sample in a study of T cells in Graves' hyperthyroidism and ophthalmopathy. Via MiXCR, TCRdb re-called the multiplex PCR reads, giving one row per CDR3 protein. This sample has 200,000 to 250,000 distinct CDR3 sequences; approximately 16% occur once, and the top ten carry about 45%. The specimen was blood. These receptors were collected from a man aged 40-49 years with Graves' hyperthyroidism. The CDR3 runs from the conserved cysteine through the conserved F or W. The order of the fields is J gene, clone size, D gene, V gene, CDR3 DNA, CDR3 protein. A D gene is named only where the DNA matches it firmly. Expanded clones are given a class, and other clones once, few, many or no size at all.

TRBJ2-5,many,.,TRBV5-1,TGCGCCAGCAGCTCCCAGCAAGAGACCCAGTACTTC,CASSSQQETQYF
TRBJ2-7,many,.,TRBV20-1,TGCAGTGCTCTTCGGCGGGGCTCCTACGAGCAGTACTTC,CSALRRGSYEQYF
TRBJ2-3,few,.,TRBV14,TGTGCCAGCAGCCAAGATAGAAACACAGATACGCAGTATTTT,CASSQDRNTDTQYF
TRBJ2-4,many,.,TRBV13,TGTGCCAGCAGCTTGGATGGGGCCAAAAACATTCAGTACTTC,CASSLDGAKNIQYF
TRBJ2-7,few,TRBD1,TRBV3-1,TGTGCCAGCAGCCAAGCCGGGACAGGGATCCACGAGCAGTACTTC,CASSQAGTGIHEQYF
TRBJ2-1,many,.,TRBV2,TGTGCCAGCAGTGAAGCGGGACATCAAAATTACAATGAGCAGTTCTTC,CASSEAGHQNYNEQFF
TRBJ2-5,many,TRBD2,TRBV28,TGTGCCAGCAGCCATATGACTAGCGGGAGCCAGGAGACCCAGTACTTC,CASSHMTSGSQETQYF
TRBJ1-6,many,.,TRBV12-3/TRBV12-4,TGTGCCAGCAGAGCTACCCGATATAATTCACCCCTCCACTTT,CASRATRYNSPLHF
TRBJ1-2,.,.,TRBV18,TGTGCCAGCTCACCGCCCACGAGGGATGATGGCTACACCTTC,CASSPPTRDDGYTF
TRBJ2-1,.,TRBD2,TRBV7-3,TGTGCCAGCAGCTTACTCGCTAGCGGGGGAAATGAGCAGTTCTTC,CASSLLASGGNEQFF
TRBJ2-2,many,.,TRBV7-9,TGTGCCAGCAGGGTCGATCTGGGCACCGGGGAGCTGTTTTTT,CASRVDLGTGELFF
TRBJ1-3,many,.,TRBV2,TGTGCCAGCCGACAGAGCTCTGGAAACACCATATATTTT,CASRQSSGNTIYF
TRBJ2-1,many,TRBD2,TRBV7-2,TGTGCCAGCAGCTTAGAGGTTAGCGGGGGGTTTCGTGAGCAGTTCTTC,CASSLEVSGGFREQFF
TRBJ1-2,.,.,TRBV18,TGTGCCAGCTCCCCAGGTGGACAGCCCGCCTATGGCTACACCTTC,CASSPGGQPAYGYTF
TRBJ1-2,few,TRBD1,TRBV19,TGTGCCAGTAGTACCCTGGCCCACAGGGGTGGCTACACCTTC,CASSTLAHRGGYTF
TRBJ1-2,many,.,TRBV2,TGTGCCAGCAGTGAGACACCAAACTTCTATGGCTACACCTTC,CASSETPNFYGYTF
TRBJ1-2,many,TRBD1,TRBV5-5,TGTGCCAGCAGCCAGGGGGTCATGAGGGGGCTAGACTATGGCTACACCTTC,CASSQGVMRGLDYGYTF
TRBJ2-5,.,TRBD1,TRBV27,TGTGCCAGCAGCAGAGGGGGCTGGGAGACCCAGTACTTC,CASSRGGWETQYF
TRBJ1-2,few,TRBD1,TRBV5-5,TGTGCCAGCAGCTTACTCCGACAGGGGAGGGATGGCTACACCTTC,CASSLLRQGRDGYTF
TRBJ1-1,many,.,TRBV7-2,TGTGCCAGCAGCTTCGCCCGAGACACTGAAGCTTTCTTT,CASSFARDTEAFF
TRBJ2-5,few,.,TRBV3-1,TGTGCCAGCAGCCTCAGGGGCGGTACCCAGTACTTC,CASSLRGGTQYF
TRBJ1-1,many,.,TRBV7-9,TGTGCCAGCAGCTTAGCTGGACAGAGGAACACTGAAGCTTTCTTT,CASSLAGQRNTEAFF
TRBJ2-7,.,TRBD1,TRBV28,TGTGCCAGCAGTTTACCGACAGGGGGCGCAGAGCAGTACTTC,CASSLPTGGAEQYF
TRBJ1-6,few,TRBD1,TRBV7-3,TGTGCCAGCAGCTCCCTCGACAGGGCAAGGAGCAATTCACCCCTCCACTTT,CASSSLDRARSNSPLHF
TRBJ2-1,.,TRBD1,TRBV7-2,TGTGCCAGCAGCTTAGTCCGACAGGGGGCAAATGAGCAGTTCTTC,CASSLVRQGANEQFF
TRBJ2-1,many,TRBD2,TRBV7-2,TGTGCCAGCAGCTTAATTAGCGGGGCTGACGCTGAGCAGTTCTTC,CASSLISGADAEQFF
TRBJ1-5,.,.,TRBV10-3,TGTGCCATCAGCGACCGGGACGGATCTCCGATCCAGCATTTT,CAISDRDGSPIQHF
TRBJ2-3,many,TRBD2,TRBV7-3,TGTGCCAGCAGCTTAACAGCGGGGGGAGATACGCAGTATTTT,CASSLTAGGDTQYF
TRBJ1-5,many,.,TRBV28,TGTGCCAGCAGTCTTACCGGGACATTCGGTCAGCCCCAGCATTTT,CASSLTGTFGQPQHF
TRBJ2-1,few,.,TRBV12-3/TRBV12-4,TGTGCCAGCAGCCTTATGGACAATGAGCAGTTCTTC,CASSLMDNEQFF
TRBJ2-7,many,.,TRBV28,TGTGCCAGCAGTTCGACAAGAACGTCCTACGAGCAGTACTTC,CASSSTRTSYEQYF
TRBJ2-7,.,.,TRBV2,TGTGCCAGCCAAAGGGTGTCGGGGGACGAGCAGTACTTC,CASQRVSGDEQYF
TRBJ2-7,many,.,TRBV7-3,TGTGCCAGCAGCTTAATGGGGGCAGGCGAGCAGTACTTC,CASSLMGAGEQYF
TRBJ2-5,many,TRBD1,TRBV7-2,TGTGCCAGCAGCGAAGGGGGCGGGGAGACCCAGTACTTC,CASSEGGGETQYF